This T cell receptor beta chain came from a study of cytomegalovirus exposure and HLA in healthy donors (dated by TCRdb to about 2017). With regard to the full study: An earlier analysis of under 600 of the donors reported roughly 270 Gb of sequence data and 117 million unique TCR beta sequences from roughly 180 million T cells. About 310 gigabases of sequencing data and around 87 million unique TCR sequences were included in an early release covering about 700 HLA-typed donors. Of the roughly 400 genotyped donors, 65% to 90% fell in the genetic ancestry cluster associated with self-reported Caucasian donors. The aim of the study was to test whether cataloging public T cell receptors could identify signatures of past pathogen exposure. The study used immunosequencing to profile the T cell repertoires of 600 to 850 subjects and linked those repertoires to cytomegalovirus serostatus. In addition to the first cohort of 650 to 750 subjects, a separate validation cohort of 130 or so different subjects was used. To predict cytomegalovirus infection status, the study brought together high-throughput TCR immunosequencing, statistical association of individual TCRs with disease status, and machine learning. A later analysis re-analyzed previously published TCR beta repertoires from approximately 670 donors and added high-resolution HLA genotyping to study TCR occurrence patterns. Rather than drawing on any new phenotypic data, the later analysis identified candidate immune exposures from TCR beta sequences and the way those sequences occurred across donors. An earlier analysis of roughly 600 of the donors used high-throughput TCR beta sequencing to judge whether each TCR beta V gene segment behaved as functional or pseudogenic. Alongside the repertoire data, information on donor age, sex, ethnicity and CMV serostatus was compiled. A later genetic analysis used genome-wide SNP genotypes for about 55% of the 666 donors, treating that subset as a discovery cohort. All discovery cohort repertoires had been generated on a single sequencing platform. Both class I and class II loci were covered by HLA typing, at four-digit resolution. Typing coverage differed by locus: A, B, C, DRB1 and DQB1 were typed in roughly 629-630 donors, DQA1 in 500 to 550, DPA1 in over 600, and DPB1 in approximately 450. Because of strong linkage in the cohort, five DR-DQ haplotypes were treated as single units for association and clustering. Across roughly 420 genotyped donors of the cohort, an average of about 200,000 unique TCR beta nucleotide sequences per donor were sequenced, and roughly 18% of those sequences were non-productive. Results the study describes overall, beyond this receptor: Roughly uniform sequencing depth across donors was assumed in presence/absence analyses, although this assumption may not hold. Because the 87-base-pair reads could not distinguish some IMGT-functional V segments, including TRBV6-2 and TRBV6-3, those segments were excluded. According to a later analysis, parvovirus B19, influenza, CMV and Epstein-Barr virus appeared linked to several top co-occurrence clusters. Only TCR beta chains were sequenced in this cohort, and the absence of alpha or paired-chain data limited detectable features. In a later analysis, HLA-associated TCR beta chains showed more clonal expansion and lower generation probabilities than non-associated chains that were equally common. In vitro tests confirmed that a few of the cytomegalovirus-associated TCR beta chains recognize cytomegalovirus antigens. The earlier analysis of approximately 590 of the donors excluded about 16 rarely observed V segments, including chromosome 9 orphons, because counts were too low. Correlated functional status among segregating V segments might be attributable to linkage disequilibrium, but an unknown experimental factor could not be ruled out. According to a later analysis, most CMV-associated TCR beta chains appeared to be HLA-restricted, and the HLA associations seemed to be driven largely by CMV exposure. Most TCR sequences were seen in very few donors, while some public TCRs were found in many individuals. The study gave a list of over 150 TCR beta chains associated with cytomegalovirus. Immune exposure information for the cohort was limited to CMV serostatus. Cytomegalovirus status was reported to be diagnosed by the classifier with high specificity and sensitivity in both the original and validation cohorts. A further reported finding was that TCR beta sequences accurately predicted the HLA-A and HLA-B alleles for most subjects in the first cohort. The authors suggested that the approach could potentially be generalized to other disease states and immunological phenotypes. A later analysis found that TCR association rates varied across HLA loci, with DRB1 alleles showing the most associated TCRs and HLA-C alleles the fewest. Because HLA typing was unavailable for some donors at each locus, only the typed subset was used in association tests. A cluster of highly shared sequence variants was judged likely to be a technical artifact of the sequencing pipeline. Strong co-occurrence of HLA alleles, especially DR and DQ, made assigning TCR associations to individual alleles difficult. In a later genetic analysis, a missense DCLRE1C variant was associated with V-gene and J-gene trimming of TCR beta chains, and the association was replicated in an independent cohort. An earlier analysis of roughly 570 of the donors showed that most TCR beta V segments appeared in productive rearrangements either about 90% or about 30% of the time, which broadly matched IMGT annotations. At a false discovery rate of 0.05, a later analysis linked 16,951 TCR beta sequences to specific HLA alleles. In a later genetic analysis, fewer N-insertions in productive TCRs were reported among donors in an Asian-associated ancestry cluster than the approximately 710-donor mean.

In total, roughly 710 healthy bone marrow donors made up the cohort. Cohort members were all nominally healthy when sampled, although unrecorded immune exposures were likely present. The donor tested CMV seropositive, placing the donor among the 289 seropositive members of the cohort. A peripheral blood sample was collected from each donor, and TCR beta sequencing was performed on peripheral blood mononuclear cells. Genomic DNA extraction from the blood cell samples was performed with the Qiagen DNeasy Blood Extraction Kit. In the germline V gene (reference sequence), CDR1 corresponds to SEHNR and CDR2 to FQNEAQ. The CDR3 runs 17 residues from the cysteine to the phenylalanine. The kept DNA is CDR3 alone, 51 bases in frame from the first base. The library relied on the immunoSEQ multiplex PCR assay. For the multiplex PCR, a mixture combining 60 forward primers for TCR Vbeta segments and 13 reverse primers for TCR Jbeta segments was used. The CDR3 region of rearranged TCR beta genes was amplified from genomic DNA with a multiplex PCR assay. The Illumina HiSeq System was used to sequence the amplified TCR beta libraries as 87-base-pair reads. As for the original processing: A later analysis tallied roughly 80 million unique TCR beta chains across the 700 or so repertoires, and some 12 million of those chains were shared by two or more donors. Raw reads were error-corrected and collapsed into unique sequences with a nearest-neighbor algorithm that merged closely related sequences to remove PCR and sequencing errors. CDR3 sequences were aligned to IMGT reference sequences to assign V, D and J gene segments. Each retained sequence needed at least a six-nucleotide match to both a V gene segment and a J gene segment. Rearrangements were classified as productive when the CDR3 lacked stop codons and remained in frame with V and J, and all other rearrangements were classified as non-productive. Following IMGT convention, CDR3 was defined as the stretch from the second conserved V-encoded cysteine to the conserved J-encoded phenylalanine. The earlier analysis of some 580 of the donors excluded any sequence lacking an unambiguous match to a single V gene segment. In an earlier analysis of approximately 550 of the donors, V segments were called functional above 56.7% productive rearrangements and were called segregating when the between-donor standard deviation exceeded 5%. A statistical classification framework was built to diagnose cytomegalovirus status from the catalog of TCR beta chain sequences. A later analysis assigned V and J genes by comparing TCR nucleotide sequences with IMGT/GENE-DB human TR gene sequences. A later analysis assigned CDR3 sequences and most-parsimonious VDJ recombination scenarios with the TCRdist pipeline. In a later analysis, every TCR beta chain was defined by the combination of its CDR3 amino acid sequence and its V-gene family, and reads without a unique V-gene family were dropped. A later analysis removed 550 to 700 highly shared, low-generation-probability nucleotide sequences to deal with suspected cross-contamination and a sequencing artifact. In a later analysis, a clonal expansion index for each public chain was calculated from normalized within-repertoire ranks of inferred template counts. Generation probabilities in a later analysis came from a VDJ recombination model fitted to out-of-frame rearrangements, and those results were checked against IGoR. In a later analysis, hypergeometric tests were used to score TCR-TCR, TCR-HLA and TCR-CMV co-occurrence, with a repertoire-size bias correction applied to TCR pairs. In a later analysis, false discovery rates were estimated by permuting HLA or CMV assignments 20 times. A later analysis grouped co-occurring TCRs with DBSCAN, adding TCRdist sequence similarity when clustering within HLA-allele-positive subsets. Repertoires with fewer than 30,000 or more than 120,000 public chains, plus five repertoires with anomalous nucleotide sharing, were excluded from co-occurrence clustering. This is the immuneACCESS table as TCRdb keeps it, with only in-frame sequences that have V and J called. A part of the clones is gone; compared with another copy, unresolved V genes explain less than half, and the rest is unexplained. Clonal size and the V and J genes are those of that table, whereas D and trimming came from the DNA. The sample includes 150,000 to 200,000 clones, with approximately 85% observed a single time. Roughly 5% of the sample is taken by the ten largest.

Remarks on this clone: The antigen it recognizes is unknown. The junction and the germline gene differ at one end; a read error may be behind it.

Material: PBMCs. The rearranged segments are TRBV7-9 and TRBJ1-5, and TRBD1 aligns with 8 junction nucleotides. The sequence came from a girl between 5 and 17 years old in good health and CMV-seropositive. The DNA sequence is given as TGTTCCAGCAGCCACGGACAGGGAGGTGGGTACGGTCAGCCCCAGCATTTT. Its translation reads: CSSSHGQGGGYGQPQHF.